These T cell receptor beta chains were read from a single sample in a study of cytotoxic CD8 clonotypes in ibrutinib-treated CLL. Produced via immunoSEQ multiplex PCR; TCRdb's table is partial and in-frame only. Of about 160,000 clones in the sample, approximately 80% were seen once. Sequenced here: PBMCs, sampled after 12 months of ibrutinib treatment. Receptors were obtained from a human donor with chronic lymphocytic leukemia. Each CDR3 is given with its conserved first and last residue. The D gene is left open where the match is weak. The size field is filled for only some rows; it gives once, few, many or a size class.

V: TRBV7-3; size: .; J: TRBJ2-6; D: .; DNA: TGTGCCAGCAGCCCAATAAGGAGGAGGGGCCCTGGGGCCAACGTCCTGACTTTC; CDR3: CASSPIRRRGPGANVLTF
V: TRBV5-1; size: .; J: TRBJ2-7; D: .; DNA: TGCGCCAGCTTTAGGGGTTCGGGCTCCTACGAGCAGTACTTC; CDR3: CASFRGSGSYEQYF
V: TRBV28; size: .; J: TRBJ2-5; D: .; DNA: TGTGCCAGCAGTCCCCCCCTGGGGGACCAAGAGACCCAGTACTTC; CDR3: CASSPPLGDQETQYF
V: TRBV18; size: .; J: TRBJ1-2; D: .; DNA: TGTGCCAGCTCCCCGCTACCAGGAGTAGGTCTGCCCCAACCTAACTATGGCTACACCTTC; CDR3: CASSPLPGVGLPQPNYGYTF
V: TRBV5-1; size: .; J: TRBJ2-3; D: .; DNA: TGCGCCAGCAGCTCCCGGGACACCGGAGATACGCAGTATTTT; CDR3: CASSSRDTGDTQYF
V: TRBV7-3; size: .; J: TRBJ2-7; D: .; DNA: TGTGCCAGCAGCCCGACAGGGGAGGGCGAGCAGTACTTC; CDR3: CASSPTGEGEQYF
V: TRBV28; size: .; J: TRBJ2-2; D: TRBD2; DNA: TGTGCCAGCAGTTTCGGATCCGGGACTAGCTCCGGGGAGCTGTTTTTT; CDR3: CASSFGSGTSSGELFF
V: TRBV9; size: .; J: TRBJ2-1; D: TRBD2; DNA: TGTGCCAGCAGCGGGGGACAATGGACTAGCAAACACAATGAGCAGTTCTTC; CDR3: CASSGGQWTSKHNEQFF
V: TRBV6-5; size: .; J: TRBJ1-1; D: TRBD1; DNA: TGTGCCAGCAGTTACCCCCCGACAGGGAGCACTGAAGCTTTCTTT; CDR3: CASSYPPTGSTEAFF
V: TRBV4-3; size: few; J: TRBJ1-4; D: .; DNA: TGCGCCAGCAGCCAAGCAGAGGGAACTAATGAAAAACTGTTTTTT; CDR3: CASSQAEGTNEKLFF
V: TRBV30; size: .; J: TRBJ2-3; D: .; DNA: TGTGCCTGGTCGGAAAGCACAGATACGCAGTATTTT; CDR3: CAWSESTDTQYF
V: TRBV18; size: .; J: TRBJ2-3; D: TRBD1; DNA: TGTGCCAGCTCACCATTCGCAGGGGGAAACACAGATACGCAGTATTTT; CDR3: CASSPFAGGNTDTQYF
V: TRBV7-6; size: .; J: TRBJ1-4; D: TRBD1; DNA: TGTGCCAGCAGCCCCCGGGACAGGGGGAATGAAAAACTGTTTTTT; CDR3: CASSPRDRGNEKLFF
V: TRBV5-1; size: .; J: TRBJ2-1; D: .; DNA: TGCGCCATCACTGCCGGGGACAATGAGCAGTTCTTC; CDR3: CAITAGDNEQFF
V: TRBV11-3; size: .; J: TRBJ2-1; D: .; DNA: TGTGCCAGCAGCTTAGGGGGAAGCAAGGCCCTCAATGAGCAGTTCTTC; CDR3: CASSLGGSKALNEQFF
V: TRBV6-5; size: .; J: TRBJ1-2; D: .; DNA: TGTGCCAGCAGTTATCACCCCGCTGGGGGTGGCTACACCTTC; CDR3: CASSYHPAGGGYTF
V: TRBV7-9; size: few; J: TRBJ1-2; D: TRBD1; DNA: TGTGCCAGCAGCGCCTATGGACAGGACAACTATGGCTACACCTTC; CDR3: CASSAYGQDNYGYTF
V: TRBV7-7; size: .; J: TRBJ2-5; D: .; DNA: TGTGCCAGCAGCCGGGGGCAGGAAGAGACCCAGTACTTC; CDR3: CASSRGQEETQYF
V: TRBV7-9; size: many; J: TRBJ2-5; D: .; DNA: TGTGCCAGCAGCTTGCTCGGGTCAGCCCGGGAGACCCAGTACTTC; CDR3: CASSLLGSARETQYF
V: TRBV7-3; size: .; J: TRBJ2-7; D: .; DNA: TGTGCCAGCAGCGCGGGACCGATCTACGAGCAGTACTTC; CDR3: CASSAGPIYEQYF
V: TRBV27; size: once; J: TRBJ2-7; D: TRBD1; DNA: TGTGCCAGCAGCCTCGTCCGGGACAGCACCTACGAGCAGTACTTC; CDR3: CASSLVRDSTYEQYF
V: TRBV20-1; size: .; J: TRBJ1-2; D: .; DNA: TGCAGTGCCCTGGGACTGAGGGGCTACACCTTC; CDR3: CSALGLRGYTF
V: TRBV7-9; size: .; J: TRBJ2-1; D: .; DNA: TGTGCCAGCAGCCCCCGCACAGCCACTTACAATGAGCAGTTCTTC; CDR3: CASSPRTATYNEQFF
V: TRBV29-1; size: .; J: TRBJ2-7; D: .; DNA: TGCAGCGCTGCGGATCAGGGATCCTACGAGCAGTACTTC; CDR3: CSAADQGSYEQYF
V: TRBV5-5; size: .; J: TRBJ1-2; D: .; DNA: TGTGCCAGCAACACTGAGACGAGAGGCTATGGCTACACCTTC; CDR3: CASNTETRGYGYTF
V: TRBV16; size: .; J: TRBJ1-1; D: .; DNA: TGTGCCAGCAGTCTCGGGAACACTGAAGCTTTCTTT; CDR3: CASSLGNTEAFF
V: TRBV14; size: once; J: TRBJ1-1; D: TRBD1; DNA: TGTGCCACCAGGGAGACAGGGGTTAACACTGAAGCTTTCTTT; CDR3: CATRETGVNTEAFF
V: TRBV7-3; size: .; J: TRBJ1-2; D: TRBD1; DNA: TGTGCCAGCAGCACCGGGACAGGGAGTTATGGCTACACCTTC; CDR3: CASSTGTGSYGYTF
V: TRBV7-2; size: once; J: TRBJ1-6; D: TRBD1; DNA: TGTGCCAGCAGCTTAGCCTTTGGGACAGGGTTATCACCCCTCCACTTT; CDR3: CASSLAFGTGLSPLHF
V: TRBV18; size: .; J: TRBJ2-1; D: .; DNA: TGTGCCAGCTCACCAAGGCGGGACCCCTCCTACAATGAGCAGTTCTTC; CDR3: CASSPRRDPSYNEQFF
V: TRBV7-6; size: .; J: TRBJ2-4; D: .; DNA: TGTGCCAGCAGCTTAGGGGCCCTTAGGGGGGAAAAAAACATTCAGTACTTC; CDR3: CASSLGALRGEKNIQYF
V: TRBV29-1; size: once; J: TRBJ2-5; D: .; DNA: TGCAGCGTTTCTTGGGGTGAGACCCAGTACTTC; CDR3: CSVSWGETQYF
V: TRBV9; size: .; J: TRBJ1-2; D: TRBD1; DNA: TGTGCCAGCAGCGTAGACCGGACAGGGCGGCACTATGGCTACACCTTC; CDR3: CASSVDRTGRHYGYTF
V: TRBV5-1; size: .; J: TRBJ2-7; D: TRBD1; DNA: TGCGCCAGCAGCCGACGGACAGGTTGGAGCGAGCAGTACTTC; CDR3: CASSRRTGWSEQYF
V: TRBV5-8; size: once; J: TRBJ1-4; D: TRBD1; DNA: TGTGCCAGCAGATGGACAGGGGATTATAATGAAAAACTGTTTTTT; CDR3: CASRWTGDYNEKLFF
V: TRBV7-6; size: .; J: TRBJ2-2; D: TRBD1; DNA: TGTGCCAGCAGCTTTAGCCCTACAGGGGTCAAGACTCCCGCCGGGGAGCTGTTTTTT; CDR3: CASSFSPTGVKTPAGELFF
V: TRBV7-2; size: few; J: TRBJ1-5; D: .; DNA: TGTGCCAGCAGCCCCGAGGGGGGCGGCAATCAGCCCCAGCATTTT; CDR3: CASSPEGGGNQPQHF
V: TRBV4-3; size: .; J: TRBJ2-1; D: TRBD2; DNA: TGCGCCAGCAGCCAAGGAGATGGGCGGGGGGGGTACAATGAGCAGTTCTTC; CDR3: CASSQGDGRGGYNEQFF
V: TRBV28; size: .; J: TRBJ1-1; D: .; DNA: TGTGCCAGCAGCCAGAACACTGAAGCTTTCTTT; CDR3: CASSQNTEAFF
V: TRBV27; size: .; J: TRBJ2-7; D: .; DNA: TGTGCCAGCAGTTTAAAGGTAGGGAGCGCCTACGAGCAGTACTTC; CDR3: CASSLKVGSAYEQYF
V: TRBV7-2; size: .; J: TRBJ2-5; D: .; DNA: TGTGCCAGCAGCTCTAGGTCTCCTCTGGAGACCCAGTACTTC; CDR3: CASSSRSPLETQYF
V: TRBV28; size: .; J: TRBJ2-7; D: .; DNA: TGTGCCAGCAGGGGACCCCCGGGAGAGCAGTACTTC; CDR3: CASRGPPGEQYF
V: TRBV29-1; size: .; J: TRBJ2-7; D: TRBD2; DNA: TGCAGCGTTGCGCGGGGGTTTAGCTCCTACGAGCAGTACTTC; CDR3: CSVARGFSSYEQYF
V: TRBV4-2; size: few; J: TRBJ2-1; D: .; DNA: TGTGCCAGCAGCCAGGGGGCCAACAATGAGCAGTTCTTC; CDR3: CASSQGANNEQFF
V: TRBV28; size: .; J: TRBJ2-7; D: .; DNA: TGTGCCAGCAGTTTATTGACAGAGAATTCCTACGAGCAGTACTTC; CDR3: CASSLLTENSYEQYF
V: TRBV9; size: .; J: TRBJ2-7; D: TRBD2; DNA: TGTGCCAGCAGCGTAGGGACTAGCGGGAGGAACGAGCAGTACTTC; CDR3: CASSVGTSGRNEQYF
V: TRBV28; size: .; J: TRBJ2-7; D: TRBD2; DNA: TGTGCCAGCAGTTTGGGGGGGACCTACGAGCAGTACTTC; CDR3: CASSLGGTYEQYF
V: TRBV9; size: .; J: TRBJ2-5; D: .; DNA: TGTGCCAGCAGCGTAACTAGAAACTCTTACTTACAAGAGACCCAGTACTTC; CDR3: CASSVTRNSYLQETQYF
V: TRBV7-9; size: .; J: TRBJ1-4; D: TRBD1; DNA: TGTGCCAGCAGTCCGGGACAGGGGAAAGAAAAACTGTTTTTT; CDR3: CASSPGQGKEKLFF
V: TRBV7-3; size: .; J: TRBJ2-2; D: TRBD1; DNA: TGTGCCAGCAGCCCAAGGACAGGGTTCAGCGGGGAGCTGTTTTTT; CDR3: CASSPRTGFSGELFF
V: TRBV29-1; size: .; J: TRBJ2-5; D: TRBD1; DNA: TGCAGCGTTGTAACCGGGACAGAGGAGACCCAGTACTTC; CDR3: CSVVTGTEETQYF
V: TRBV28; size: .; J: TRBJ1-5; D: TRBD1; DNA: TGTGCCAGCAGCCCATACAGGGGCGGGAGCAATCAGCCCCAGCATTTT; CDR3: CASSPYRGGSNQPQHF